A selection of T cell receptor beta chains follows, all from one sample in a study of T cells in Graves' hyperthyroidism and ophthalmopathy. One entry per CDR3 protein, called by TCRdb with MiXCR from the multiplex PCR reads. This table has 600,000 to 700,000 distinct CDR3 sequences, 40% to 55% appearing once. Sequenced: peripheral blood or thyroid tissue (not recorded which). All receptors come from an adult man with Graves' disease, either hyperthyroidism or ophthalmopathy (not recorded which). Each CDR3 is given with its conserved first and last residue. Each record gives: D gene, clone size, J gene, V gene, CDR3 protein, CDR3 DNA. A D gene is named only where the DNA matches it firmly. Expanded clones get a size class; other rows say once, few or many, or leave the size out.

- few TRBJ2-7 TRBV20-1 CSSRRDTNSYEQYF TGCAGTTCCAGGCGGGACACCAACTCCTACGAGCAGTACTTC
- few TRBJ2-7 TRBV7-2 CASSQRQVAYEQYF TGTGCCAGCAGCCAAAGACAGGTCGCCTACGAGCAGTACTTC
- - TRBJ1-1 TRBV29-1 CSLAFLGRTKEVGEAFF TGCAGCTTGGCCTTTTTGGGACGGACCAAAGAGGTTGGTGAAGCTTTCTTT
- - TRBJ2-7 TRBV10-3 CASSYVGFYEQYF TGTGCCAGCAGTTATGTAGGGTTCTACGAGCAGTACTTC
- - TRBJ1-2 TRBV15 CATSRDFGLDYGYTF TGTGCCACCAGCAGAGATTTCGGGTTGGACTATGGCTACACCTTC
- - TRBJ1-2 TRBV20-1 CSAASGRGYTF TGCAGTGCGGCTAGCGGGCGCGGCTACACCTTC
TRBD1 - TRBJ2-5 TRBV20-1 CSAPTGGREWEETQYF TGCAGTGCACCTACAGGGGGACGGGAGTGGGAAGAGACCCAGTACTTC
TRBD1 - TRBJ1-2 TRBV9 CASSPKGQGDHGYTF TGTGCCAGCAGCCCGAAGGGACAGGGCGACCATGGCTACACCTTC
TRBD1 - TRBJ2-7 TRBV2 CASSGGTGAFIYEQYF TGTGCCAGCAGTGGAGGGACAGGGGCGTTCATCTACGAGCAGTACTTC
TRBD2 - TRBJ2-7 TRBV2 CASSYSAGTYEQYF TGTGCCAGCAGTTACTCAGCGGGGACCTACGAGCAGTACTTC
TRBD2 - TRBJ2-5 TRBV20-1 CSATPGGLGGGETQYF TGCAGTGCCACGCCGGGGGGGTTGGGGGGAGGAGAGACCCAGTACTTC
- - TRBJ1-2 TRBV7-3 CASSPEGANYGYTF TGTGCCAGCAGCCCGGAGGGCGCTAACTATGGCTACACCTTC
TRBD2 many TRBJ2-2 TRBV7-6 CASSFIAGADGGELFF TGTGCCAGCAGCTTCATAGCGGGAGCGGATGGCGGGGAGCTGTTTTTT
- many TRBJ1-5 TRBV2 CASTSGTASQPQHF TGTGCCAGCACGTCAGGGACGGCAAGTCAGCCCCAGCATTTT
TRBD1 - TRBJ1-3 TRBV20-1 CSADRGGNTIYF TGCAGTGCCGACAGGGGTGGCAACACCATATATTTT
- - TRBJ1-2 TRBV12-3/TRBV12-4 CASSPTWNYGYTF TGTGCCAGCAGTCCTACTTGGAACTATGGCTACACCTTC
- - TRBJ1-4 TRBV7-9 CASSLVRTFDEKLFF TGTGCCAGCAGCTTAGTCCGGACGTTTGATGAAAAACTGTTTTTT
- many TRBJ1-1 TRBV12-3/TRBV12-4 CASSARPKPNTEAFF TGTGCCAGCAGCGCCAGACCTAAACCGAACACTGAAGCTTTCTTT
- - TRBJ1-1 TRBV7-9 CASSLVGGGRFGRGTEAFF TGTGCCAGCAGCTTAGTAGGGGGTGGGCGGTTTGGTCGTGGCACTGAAGCTTTCTTT
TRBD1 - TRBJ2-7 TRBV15 CATSSSRGTPVREQYF TGTGCCACCAGCAGCTCCAGGGGGACACCGGTTCGCGAGCAGTACTTC
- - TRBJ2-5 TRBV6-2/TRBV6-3 CAQGQETQYF TGTGCCCAGGGCCAAGAGACCCAGTACTTC
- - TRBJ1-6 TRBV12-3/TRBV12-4 CASSSRVSYNSPLHF TGTGCCAGCAGTTCCAGGGTCTCCTATAATTCACCCCTCCACTTT
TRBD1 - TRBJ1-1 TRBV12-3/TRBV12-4 CASSLTGGGSTEAFF TGTGCCAGCAGTTTGACAGGGGGAGGGAGTACTGAAGCTTTCTTT
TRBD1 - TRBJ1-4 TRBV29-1 CSDTDRAGEKLFF TGCAGCGATACGGACAGGGCGGGTGAAAAACTGTTTTTT
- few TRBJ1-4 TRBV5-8 CASSLKTGIREKLFF TGTGCCAGCAGCTTGAAAACAGGGATACGGGAAAAACTGTTTTTT
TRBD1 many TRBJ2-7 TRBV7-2 CASSRGTGYEQYF TGTGCCAGCAGCCGGGGGACAGGTTACGAGCAGTACTTC
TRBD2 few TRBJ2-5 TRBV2 CASNSRGGQETQYF TGTGCCAGCAACTCCCGGGGGGGCCAAGAGACCCAGTACTTC
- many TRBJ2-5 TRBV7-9 CASSLVGTQYF TGTGCCAGCAGCTTAGTCGGGACCCAGTACTTC
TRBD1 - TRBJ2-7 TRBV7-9 CASSSSMGTAGSRANEQYF TGTGCCAGCAGCTCCTCCATGGGGACAGCCGGGTCCAGGGCGAACGAGCAGTACTTC
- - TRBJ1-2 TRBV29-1 CSVGRPGPYGYTF TGCAGCGTTGGGCGACCGGGGCCCTATGGCTACACCTTC
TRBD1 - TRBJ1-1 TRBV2 CASRGTGPMNTEAFF TGTGCCAGCAGGGGGACAGGGCCTATGAACACTGAAGCTTTCTTT
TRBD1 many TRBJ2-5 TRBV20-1 CSAPNRGETQYF TGCAGTGCTCCGAACAGGGGAGAGACCCAGTACTTC
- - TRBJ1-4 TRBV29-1 CSVEGGRVGKLFF TGCAGCGTTGAGGGGGGCAGGGTCGGAAAACTGTTTTTT
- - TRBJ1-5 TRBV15 CATSSPGARQPQHF TGTGCCACCAGCAGCCCAGGGGCCCGTCAGCCCCAGCATTTT